A few counts support the clone carrying this TCR beta chain. The entry originates in a study of cytomegalovirus exposure and HLA in healthy donors. It was with 60 Vbeta and 13 Jbeta primers that the PCR ran. Libraries were prepared by immunoSEQ multiplex PCR; TCRdb keeps only in-frame clonotypes and omits some of them. The data contain some 120,000 clones, approximately 68% of them singletons. The germline gives CDR1 DFQATT, CDR2 SNEGSKA (reference sequence). With 6 bases removed from V and 0 bases from J, the gap between germline ends came to 5 bases. The CDR3 has 11 amino acids. The material sequenced was PBMCs. This TCR was recovered from a man aged 25-45 years in good health and CMV-seropositive. This chain joins TRBV20-1 and TRBJ1-2, with a tentative D call TRBD1 (5 bases). CDR3 amino acids: CSATANYGYTF. CDR3 nucleotides: TGCAGTGCGACAGCTAACTATGGCTACACCTTC.